In its sample, the clone carrying this T cell receptor beta chain was seen a few times. The antigen remains unidentified. The source of the sample is a study of T-cell reconstitution after alpha-beta-depleted transplantation in children. Study-wide points: About two months after transplant, alpha-beta T cells reportedly came from several hundred expanded graft clones.

Unique molecular identifiers were incorporated during preparation of the TCRbeta library. TCRdb recomputed calls from the PCR reads with MiXCR, one row per CDR3 protein. The sample yields roughly 110,000 distinct CDR3 sequences, 10% seen once. The material was PBMCs, obtained before TCRalphabeta/CD19-depleted stem cell transplant. This receptor was taken from a boy aged 2-15 years with acute lymphoblastic leukemia, due to receive a stem cell transplant.

CDR3 region: CASSLGDTSYEQYF. In nucleotides, the CDR3 is TGCGCCAGCAGCCTAGGCGACACATCCTACGAGCAGTACTTC. The rearrangement joins TRBV5-1 to TRBJ2-7; unclear D gene. Germline V lookup: CDR1 SGHRS, CDR2 YFSETQ. The CDR3 runs 14 residues. Trimming took 4 bases from V and 1 from J, leaving 12 bases between them.